These 25 T cell receptor beta chains share one sample of origin, sequenced in a study of OX40 agonist ivuxolimab in advanced cancers. Generated by immunoSEQ multiplex PCR, the TCRdb table keeps only in-frame clones and is missing some. Of tens of thousands of clones listed, 90% were seen once; the top ten hold 4.8%. Here the sequenced sample was CD4+ or CD8+ T cells sorted from blood, taken in a trial of the OX40 agonist ivuxolimab. The receptor set was obtained from an adult with an advanced solid tumor such as melanoma, head and neck, liver or kidney cancer.

V usage is TRBV18 and J usage is TRBJ1-1, with TRBD1 matching 8 bases. From germline, CDR1 is KGHSH and CDR2 LQKENI. Unmatched junction bases numbered 7, after V lost 5 bases and J lost 8 bases. CDR3 length: 13 residues. DNA for the CDR3: TGTGCCAGCTCAAATAGACAGGGGTTAGAAGCTTTCTTT. Its translation: CASSNRQGLEAFF.

The chain carries TRBV28 and TRBJ2-3; D remains unclear. The CDR3 sequence is 13 residues long. Deletions cut 8 bases from V and 2 bases from J, with 11 bases between. Germline V gives CDR1 MDHEN, CDR2 SYDVKM. CDR3 nucleotide sequence: TGTGCCAGCGGGCATAGGCCCACAGATACGCAGTATTTT. This sequence encodes CASGHRPTDTQYF.

The V and J genes are TRBV11-1 and TRBJ1-1, with a possible D match to TRBD1 (6 bases). In germline, CDR1 is SGHAT, CDR2 FQDESV (reference sequence). The CDR3 contains 14 residues. V was pared by 5 bases and J by 4 bases, with 14 bases between. The CDR3, as DNA: TGTGCCAGCAGCCCCGTACAGGGAGGCACTGAAGCTTTCTTT. Amino acid sequence: CASSPVQGGTEAFF. The complete variable domain, with remaining parts taken from reference TRBV11-1 and TRBJ1-1, reads EAEVAQSPRYKITEKSQAVAFWCDPISGHATLYWYRQILGQGPELLVQFQDESVVDDSQLPKDRFSAERLKGVDSTLKIQPAELGDSAMYLCASSPVQGGTEAFFGQGTRLTVV.

This clone was picked up one time. The gene calls are TRBV6-1 and TRBJ1-2; D gene ambiguous. Germline lookup yields CDR1 MNHNS and CDR2 SASEGT. V lost 5 bases to trimming and J lost 7 bases, with 8 bases between them. The CDR3 extends over 11 amino acids. CDR3 in amino acids: CASSPSVGYTF. Here the CDR3 DNA reads TGTGCCAGCAGTCCTTCCGTTGGCTACACCTTC.

This chain connects TRBV19 to TRBJ1-3; unclear D gene. This CDR3 region has 13 residues. V dropped 11 bases and J dropped 0 bases, with 11 bases sitting between them. Germline V CDR1 and CDR2: LNHDA, SQIVND (reference sequence). This CDR3 reads CACRMSSGNTIYF. In DNA form, the CDR3 reads TGTGCCTGCCGAATGAGCTCTGGAAACACCATATATTTT.

The rearrangement uses TRBV7-8 and TRBJ2-7; 9 bases match TRBD2. V trimming: 5 bases; J trimming: 5 bases; junction bases outside the gene matches: 10. CDR1 SGHVS and CDR2 FQNEAQ come from the germline V gene. The CDR3 runs to 15 residues. The CDR3 nucleotides read TGTGCCAGCAGCCTCGAAGCGGGGGGAGTCCACGAGCAGTACTTC. Protein sequence: CASSLEAGGVHEQYF.

The gene calls are TRBV11-1 and TRBJ2-1; 9 nucleotides align to TRBD1. V shed 6 bases, J shed 0 bases, and the junction held 3 bases outside the gene matches. CDR1 is SGHAT, CDR2 FQDESV, per germline (reference sequence). This CDR3 is built from 15 residues. The CDR3 is CASSDRGGSYNEQFF. The CDR3 nucleotides read TGTGCCAGCAGTGACAGGGGGGGCTCCTACAATGAGCAGTTCTTC.

This rearrangement joins TRBV5-6 to TRBJ2-3, with 8 nucleotides matching TRBD2. The CDR3 contains 16 residues. V shed 4 bases, J shed 1 base, and the junction held 8 bases outside the gene matches. CDR1 and CDR2 from the germline V gene are SGHDT and YYEEEE. This chain's CDR3 is CASSPRGSGGTDTQYF. The DNA of the CDR3 is TGTGCCAGCAGCCCCCGGGGTAGCGGGGGCACAGATACGCAGTATTTT.

The rearrangement links TRBV5-4 to TRBJ2-7, with D perhaps TRBD2 (6 bases). In germline, CDR1 is SGHNT, CDR2 YYREEE (reference sequence). The V end was cut by 0 bases, the J end by 3 bases, with 10 bases between. The length of the CDR3 is 14 residues. This CDR3 is CASSLAGGIYEQYF. The CDR3 DNA reads as TGTGCCAGCAGCTTGGCTGGGGGGATCTACGAGCAGTACTTC. Using reference TRBV5-4 and TRBJ2-7 for the parts outside the CDR3, the full variable domain is ETGVTQSPTHLIKTRGQQVTLRCSSQSGHNTVSWYQQALGQGPQFIFQYYREEENGRGNFPPRFSGLQFPNYSSELNVNALELDDSALYLCASSLAGGIYEQYFGPGTRLTVT.

The rearrangement links TRBV5-1 to TRBJ2-1; D uncertain. The V end was cut by 7 bases, the J end by 2 bases, with 16 bases between. The germline V gene has CDR1 SGHRS and CDR2 YFSETQ. The length of the CDR3 is 15 residues. The CDR3 loop is CASRIGLGPYNEQFF. The CDR3 DNA is TGCGCCAGCCGAATTGGCCTAGGGCCCTACAATGAGCAGTTCTTC.

This clone was seen only once. The chain recombines TRBV9 with TRBJ2-3; D is uncertain. Germline lookup yields CDR1 SGDLS and CDR2 YYNGEE. Deletions cut 0 bases from V and 5 bases from J, with 7 bases between. This CDR3 comprises 13 residues. The CDR3 region is CASSVAPLDTQYF. The CDR3 coding sequence is TGTGCCAGCAGCGTAGCCCCATTAGATACGCAGTATTTT.

The rearrangement joins TRBV6-1 to TRBJ1-1; D is ambiguous. This CDR3 has 14 amino acids. Germline lookup yields CDR1 MNHNS and CDR2 SASEGT. V was clipped by 0 bases and J by 2 bases, with 7 bases between them. The CDR3 DNA reads as TGTGCCAGCAGTGAAGCGCTAACCAACACTGAAGCTTTCTTT. Its translation: CASSEALTNTEAFF.

The V call is TRBV5-4, the J call TRBJ2-2; D uncertain. The CDR3 contains 15 residues. V gave up 0 bases and J gave up 2 bases, with 8 bases separating them. Germline V gives CDR1 SGHNT, CDR2 YYREEE (reference sequence). The CDR3 bases are TGTGCCAGCAGCTTGGCCGGGTCCAACACCGGGGAGCTGTTTTTT. It encodes CASSLAGSNTGELFF.

The V gene is TRBV28, the J gene TRBJ1-2, with no clear D. V gave up 1 base and J gave up 5 bases, with 8 bases separating them. The germline CDR1 and CDR2 sequences are MDHEN and SYDVKM. The length of the CDR3 is 13 residues. For the CDR3, the DNA is TGTGCCAGCAGTTTATTTGAACTATATGGCTACACCTTC. Amino acid sequence: CASSLFELYGYTF.

V gene TRBV5-4 combines with J gene TRBJ2-7; 8 bases line up with TRBD1. The CDR3 is 15 amino acids. Germline V gives CDR1 SGHNT, CDR2 YYREEE (reference sequence). Trimming cost V 1 base and J 6 bases; bases outside gene matches: 9. The CDR3 DNA reads as TGTGCCAGCAGCTTGACCGGGACAGGATACGGCGAGCAGTACTTC. Encoded protein: CASSLTGTGYGEQYF.

This rearrangement joins TRBV20-1 to TRBJ2-1, with no clear D. The V gene lost 2 bases and the J gene lost 5 bases, with 4 bases spanning the gap. CDR3 length: 11 residues. Germline lookup yields CDR1 DFQATT and CDR2 SNEGSKA (reference sequence). This chain's CDR3 is CSARQDNEQFF. Written as DNA, the CDR3 is TGCAGTGCTAGACAGGACAATGAGCAGTTCTTC.

The chain joins TRBV28 to TRBJ1-2, with D tentatively TRBD1 (5 bases). This CDR3 is 16 amino acids long. Germline CDR1 is MDHEN and CDR2 is SYDVKM. The V gene lost 1 base and the J gene lost 0 bases, with 12 bases spanning the gap. CDR3 nucleotide sequence: TGTGCCAGCAGTTTATCGCAGGACACCGCTAACTATGGCTACACCTTC. It is translated as CASSLSQDTANYGYTF.

V is TRBV11-3 and J is TRBJ1-1; D is possibly TRBD1 (5 bases). Between the trimmed V and J ends, which lost 3 bases and 5 bases, there was a span of 10 bases. The germline CDR1 and CDR2 sequences are SGHNT and YENEEA. The CDR3 extends over 13 amino acids. CDR3 nucleotides: TGTGCCAGCAGCTTGGGGCGGGAGACTGAAGCTTTCTTT. Amino acids: CASSLGRETEAFF.

This clone was found a few times. V usage is TRBV11-2 and J usage is TRBJ2-1; D is perhaps TRBD1 (6 bases). The CDR3 is 16 amino acids. Trimming removed 5 bases from V and 1 base from J, with 15 bases in between. The germline V gene encodes CDR1 SGHAT and CDR2 FQNNGV. The CDR3 sequence: CASSRLGDTSYNEQFF. Here the CDR3 DNA reads TGTGCCAGCAGCCGGCTAGGGGACACGTCCTACAATGAGCAGTTCTTC.

The chain joins TRBV7-9 to TRBJ2-7; D uncertain. Trimming cost V 1 base and J 3 bases, with 7 bases left between them. This CDR3 comprises 13 residues. Germline assignment: CDR1 SEHNR and CDR2 FQNEAQ (reference sequence). CDR3 sequence (DNA): TGTGCCAGCAGCTTAGATCGGAGCTACGAGCAGTACTTC. Residues: CASSLDRSYEQYF.

The chain links TRBV30 to TRBJ2-1; the D gene is possibly TRBD2 (6 bases). Germline V gene sequence: CDR1 GTSNPN, CDR2 SVGIG (reference sequence). Trimming pared 5 bases from V and 3 bases from J, leaving 8 bases between. The CDR3 covers 12 residues. DNA of the CDR3: TGTGCCTGGGGGGGAGGCTACAATGAGCAGTTCTTC. This sequence encodes CAWGGGYNEQFF.

The chain uses TRBV7-8 and TRBJ1-1; a weak D match, TRBD1 (6 bases). CDR3 size: 14 residues. Looked up from germline, CDR1 is SGHVS and CDR2 is FQNEAQ. V was trimmed by 6 bases and J by 6 bases, leaving 17 bases between them. CDR3 nucleotide sequence: TGTGCCAGCAGACTCTCTAGGGGGGACGCTGAAGCTTTCTTT. This translates into CASRLSRGDAEAFF.

This clone was seen a handful of times. V is TRBV27 and J is TRBJ2-2; 7 nucleotides line up with TRBD1. V shed 3 bases, J shed 3 bases, and the junction held 4 bases outside the gene matches. This CDR3 region has 15 residues. Per germline, CDR1 MNHEY and CDR2 SMNVEV (reference sequence). The CDR3 DNA is TGTGCCAGCAGTTTGAGGGGGCTCGACACCGGGGAGCTGTTTTTT. This gives the protein CASSLRGLDTGELFF.

This clone was picked up a small number of times. CDR3 DNA sequence: TGTGCCAGCAGCCAAGAGACTGAAGCTTTCTTT. Its protein product is CASSQETEAFF. The chain links TRBV2 to TRBJ1-1, with D uncertain. CDR3 length: 11 amino acids. The ends were cut back, 6 bases at V and 5 bases at J, with 7 bases in the middle. Germline loops: CDR1 SNHLY, CDR2 FYNNEI.

The chain combines TRBV7-9 with TRBJ1-1; D may be TRBD1 (5 bases). Germline CDR1 SEHNR, CDR2 FQNEAQ (reference sequence). The CDR3 length is 15 residues. V was trimmed by 5 bases and J by 6 bases, leaving 19 bases between them. The CDR3 DNA follows: TGTGCCAGCAGCCCACCTTGGGGGGGAATGGCTGAAGCTTTCTTT. It encodes CASSPPWGGMAEAFF.